Below, 16 T cell receptor beta chains from the same sample are listed, as sequenced in a study of human T cells and chemical hapten exposure (dated by TCRdb to the early 2020s). Library preparation employed RACE. The sequencer listed for this sample is NextSeq 500. In TCRdb, the public reads were trimmed at Q25 with fastp and aligned with MiXCR, with productive beta chains retained. A single entry per CDR3 protein holds the most common genes and DNA from its merged rows. The sample table holds around 340,000 distinct CDR3 sequences, of which around 7% were seen once. The top ten hold 7.5% to 9% of the sample. The sample's time point, from its label and the paper: patch test 1, 2 weeks after DPC sensitization. Explained via the paper, the treatment or condition label denotes: therapeutic diphenylcyclopropenone sensitization with weekly scalp DPC. Sample: whole blood, taken in connection with sensitization to the hapten diphenylcyclopropenone (DPC). The receptors come from a woman younger than 35 with alopecia areata. Some clones in this sample may be carry-over from other donors' samples.

This clonotype was picked up a small number of times. The J gene is TRBJ1-1, the V gene TRBV7-3, with D uncertain. V was pared by 2 bases and J by 3 bases, with 7 bases between. CDR1 is SGHTA, CDR2 FQGTGA, per germline. The CDR3 has 13 residues. CDR3 coding DNA: TGTGCCAGCAGCTTAGTACTAGACACTGAAGCTTTCTTT. This encodes CASSLVLDTEAFF.

The chain uses TRBV20-1 and TRBJ1-2, with TRBD1 identical over 7 bases. Germline-derived CDR1 and CDR2 are DFQATT and SNEGSKA (reference sequence). This CDR3 spans 12 amino acids. Trimming at V came to 5 bases and at J to 4 bases, leaving 4 bases not matched to a gene. The CDR3 nucleotides read TGCAGTGCTGTCCGGGACAGCTATGGCTACACCTTC. This encodes CSAVRDSYGYTF.

The chain employs TRBV18 and TRBJ1-3; 8 nucleotides match TRBD1. J was trimmed by 3 bases and V by 3 bases; bases with no gene match: 4. Germline CDR1 KGHSH, CDR2 LQKENI. This CDR3 spans 15 amino acids. Here the CDR3 reads CASSPGQGRGNTIYF. CDR3 coding DNA: TGTGCCAGCTCACCCGGACAGGGCCGTGGAAACACCATATATTTT.

The rearrangement links TRBV20-1 to TRBJ1-5; D is undetermined. The V end lost 3 bases, the J end lost 1 base, and 7 bases lay between the germline ends. The CDR3 totals 13 residues. Germline V gene sequence: CDR1 DFQATT, CDR2 SNEGSKA (reference sequence). CDR3 nucleotides: TGCAGTGCTAGTCCCCCAAGCAATCAGCCCCAGCATTTT. Translating it yields CSASPPSNQPQHF.

The gene calls are TRBV7-2 and TRBJ1-2; TRBD1 might be the D (6 bases). Germline V lookup: CDR1 SGHTA, CDR2 FQGNSA. The CDR3 has 12 residues. V was cut by 3 bases and J by 8 bases, with 10 bases left in between. The CDR3 coding sequence is TGTGCCAGCAGCTTGAGGGACAACGGCTACACCTTC. Translated: CASSLRDNGYTF.

The chain carries TRBV27 and TRBJ1-5; D remains ambiguous. V dropped 2 bases and J dropped 7 bases, with 15 bases sitting between them. Germline CDR1 MNHEY, CDR2 SMNVEV (reference sequence). The CDR3 is 15 amino acids. The CDR3 reads CASSLVSAQGQPQHF. DNA for the CDR3: TGTGCCAGCAGTTTAGTGTCAGCCCAAGGACAGCCCCAGCATTTT.

This clonotype showed up many times. The genes are TRBV6-5 and TRBJ2-5; unclear D gene. Germline CDR1 MNHEY, CDR2 SVGAGI. The CDR3 is made up of 16 amino acids. V was clipped by 0 bases and J by 5 bases, with 16 bases between them. The CDR3 sequence is CASSYSPLGRPETQYF. The CDR3 region has the DNA TGTGCCAGCAGTTACTCCCCGCTCGGGCGGCCCGAGACCCAGTACTTC.

This clonotype was counted ten times or more. The chain combines TRBV20-1 with TRBJ2-4; 14 positions match TRBD2. The CDR3 has 14 residues. Germline V gene lookup returns CDR1 DFQATT and CDR2 SNEGSKA (reference sequence). Germline trimming cut 4 bases from V and 15 bases from J; bases unmatched to any gene: 11. As DNA, the CDR3 is TGCAGTGCTAAAGCCGGGACTAGCGGGGGTCTTCTGTACTTC. It codes for CSAKAGTSGGLLYF.

At least ten counts were recorded for this clonotype. The chain employs TRBV6-5 and TRBJ1-6, with a weak D call TRBD1 (6 bases). The CDR3 runs to 17 residues. The germline CDR1 and CDR2 sequences are MNHEY and SVGAGI. V was pared by 0 bases and J by 1 base, with 10 bases between. The CDR3 protein is CASSYSGGLSYNSPLHF. CDR3 sequence (DNA): TGTGCCAGCAGTTACTCGGGGGGCTTGTCCTATAATTCACCCCTCCACTTT.

In its sample, this clonotype was seen many times. V usage is TRBV28 and J usage is TRBJ2-5; TRBD2 aligns across 14 bases. The CDR3 is 14 amino acids. V shed 3 bases, J shed 8 bases, and the junction held 2 bases outside the gene matches. Germline-derived CDR1 and CDR2 are MDHEN and SYDVKM. The CDR3, as DNA: TGTGCCAGCAGTTTGACTAGCGGGGGGGCTACCCAGTACTTC. This codes for CASSLTSGGATQYF.

The rearrangement links TRBV7-2 to TRBJ1-1; D remains unclear. This CDR3 spans 14 amino acids. Deletions cut 3 bases from V and 1 base from J, with 9 bases between. CDR1 and CDR2 (germline): SGHTA, FQGNSA. CDR3 DNA: TGTGCCAGCAGCTTTCAGGCCCCGAACACTGAAGCTTTCTTT. Protein product: CASSFQAPNTEAFF. The complete variable domain, with remaining parts taken from reference TRBV7-2 and TRBJ1-1, reads GAGVSQSPSNKVTEKGKDVELRCDPISGHTALYWYRQSLGQGLEFLIYFQGNSAPDKSGLPSDRFSAERTGGSVSTLTIQRTQQEDSAVYLCASSFQAPNTEAFFGQGTRLTVV.

A few counts support this clonotype. This sequence joins TRBV4-3 and TRBJ2-6, with D uncertain. V was pared by 1 base and J by 0 bases, with 4 bases between. The germline CDR1 and CDR2 sequences are LGHNA and YSLEER. The CDR3 is 15 amino acids. CDR3 region: CASSQGVSGANVLTF. CDR3 in DNA: TGCGCCAGCAGCCAAGGGGTCTCTGGGGCCAACGTCCTGACTTTC.

The chain employs TRBV6-4 and TRBJ1-1; no definite D call. V lost 3 bases and J 7 bases, leaving 12 bases between the germline ends. The germline gives CDR1 MRHNA, CDR2 SNTAGT. This CDR3 is 13 amino acids long. The CDR3 is CASSENLRGEAFF. The CDR3, as DNA: TGTGCCAGCAGTGAGAATCTCCGTGGTGAAGCTTTCTTT.

Of note for this clonotype: Just one base apart from a much larger clone, this may be a read error. The chain employs TRBV10-3 and TRBJ2-1; D is unclear. The CDR3 loop spans 13 amino acids. V was clipped by 0 bases and J by 11 bases, with 11 bases between them. Germline assignment: CDR1 ENHRY and CDR2 SYGVKD. CDR3 DNA sequence: TGTGCCATCAGTGAGTCATTTTACGGTAAGCAGTTCTTC. This translates into CAISESFYGKQFF.

The rearrangement uses TRBV6-6 and TRBJ2-3; 9 bases agree with TRBD1. The CDR3 is 16 amino acids. Trimming took 0 bases from V and 6 from J; bases not matched to a gene: 7. Looked up from germline, CDR1 is MNHNY and CDR2 is SVGAGI (reference sequence). In DNA, the CDR3 is TGTGCCAGCAGTTACTCGGGCACAGGGGGCTCGGATACGCAGTATTTT. Encoded protein: CASSYSGTGGSDTQYF.

Only a few counts were recorded for this clonotype. This chain joins TRBV11-2 and TRBJ2-7; 7 bases fit TRBD1. The V segment lost 5 bases and the J segment 6 bases; nucleotides outside the gene matches: 10. Germline lookup yields CDR1 SGHAT and CDR2 FQNNGV. CDR3 length: 14 residues. CDR3 sequence (DNA): TGTGCCAGCAGCCTTGACAGGGTTTCCGGCGAGCAGTACTTC. Translated: CASSLDRVSGEQYF.